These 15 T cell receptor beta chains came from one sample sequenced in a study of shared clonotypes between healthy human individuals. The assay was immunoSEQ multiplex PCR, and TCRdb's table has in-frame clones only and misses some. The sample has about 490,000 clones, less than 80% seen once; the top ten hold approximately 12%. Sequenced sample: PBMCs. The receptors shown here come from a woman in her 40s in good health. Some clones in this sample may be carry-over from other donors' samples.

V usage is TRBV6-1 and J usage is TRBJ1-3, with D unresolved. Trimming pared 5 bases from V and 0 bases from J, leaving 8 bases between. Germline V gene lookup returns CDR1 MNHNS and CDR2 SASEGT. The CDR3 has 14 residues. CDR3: CASSRSPSGNTIYF. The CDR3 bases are TGTGCCAGCAGTAGAAGCCCCTCTGGAAACACCATATATTTT.

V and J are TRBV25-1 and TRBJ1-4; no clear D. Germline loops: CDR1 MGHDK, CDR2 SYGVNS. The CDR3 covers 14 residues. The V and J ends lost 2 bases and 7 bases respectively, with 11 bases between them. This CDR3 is CASSERPSGEKLFF. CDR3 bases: TGTGCCAGCAGTGAACGGCCCTCGGGTGAAAAACTGTTTTTT.

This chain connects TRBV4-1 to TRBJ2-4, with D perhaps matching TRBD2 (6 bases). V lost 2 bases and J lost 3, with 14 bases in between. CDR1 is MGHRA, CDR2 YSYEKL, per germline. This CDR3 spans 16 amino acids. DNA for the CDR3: TGCGCCAGCAGCCAACGCGGGATGGGGGGCAAAAACATTCAGTACTTC. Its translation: CASSQRGMGGKNIQYF.

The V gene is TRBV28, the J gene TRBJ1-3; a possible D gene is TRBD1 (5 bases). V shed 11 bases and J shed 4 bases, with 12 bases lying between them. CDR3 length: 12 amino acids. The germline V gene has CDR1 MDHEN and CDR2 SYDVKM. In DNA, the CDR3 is TGTGCCTTCTATCCAGGGGGAAACACCATATATTTT. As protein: CAFYPGGNTIYF.

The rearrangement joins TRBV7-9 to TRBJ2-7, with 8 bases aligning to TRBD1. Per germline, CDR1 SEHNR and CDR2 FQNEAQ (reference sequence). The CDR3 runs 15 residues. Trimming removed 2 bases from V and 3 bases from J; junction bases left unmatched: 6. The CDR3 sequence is CASSLRQGSIYEQYF. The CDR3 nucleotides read TGTGCCAGCAGCTTAAGACAGGGGTCGATCTACGAGCAGTACTTC. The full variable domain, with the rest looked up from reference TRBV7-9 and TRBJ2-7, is DTGVSQNPRHKITKRGQNVTFRCDPISEHNRLYWYRQTLGQGPEFLTYFQNEAQLEKSRLLSDRFSAERPKGSFSTLEIQRTEQGDSAMYLCASSLRQGSIYEQYFGPGTRLTVT.

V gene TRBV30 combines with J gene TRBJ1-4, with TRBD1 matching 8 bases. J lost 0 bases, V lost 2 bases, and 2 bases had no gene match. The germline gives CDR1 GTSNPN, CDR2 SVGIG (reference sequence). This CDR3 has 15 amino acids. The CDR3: CAWSTGQATNEKLFF. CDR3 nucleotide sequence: TGTGCCTGGAGTACGGGACAGGCAACTAATGAAAAACTGTTTTTT.

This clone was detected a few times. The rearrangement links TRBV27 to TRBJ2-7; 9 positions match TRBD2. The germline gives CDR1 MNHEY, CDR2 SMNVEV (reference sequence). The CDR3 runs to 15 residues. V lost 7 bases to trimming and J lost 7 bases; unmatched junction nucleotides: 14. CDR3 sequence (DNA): TGTGCCAGCACCTCATGGGCTAGCGGGAATAATGAGCAGTACTTC. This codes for CASTSWASGNNEQYF.

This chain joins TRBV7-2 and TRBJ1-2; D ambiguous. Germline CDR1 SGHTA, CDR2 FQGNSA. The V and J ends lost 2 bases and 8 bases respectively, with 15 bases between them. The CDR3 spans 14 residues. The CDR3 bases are TGTGCCAGCAGCTTATCCGGAGGCGCGGGGGGCTACACCTTC. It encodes CASSLSGGAGGYTF.

The CDR3 loop is CASSSRGLAGGRTPYEQYF. The DNA of the CDR3 is TGTGCCAGCAGCTCTAGAGGTCTAGCGGGAGGGAGAACTCCCTACGAGCAGTACTTC. The rearrangement uses TRBV7-2 and TRBJ2-7; 12 positions match TRBD2. The V and J ends lost 4 bases and 2 bases, in that order; junction bases with no gene match: 15. Germline CDR1 reads SGHTA; CDR2 reads FQGNSA. The CDR3 is made up of 19 amino acids.

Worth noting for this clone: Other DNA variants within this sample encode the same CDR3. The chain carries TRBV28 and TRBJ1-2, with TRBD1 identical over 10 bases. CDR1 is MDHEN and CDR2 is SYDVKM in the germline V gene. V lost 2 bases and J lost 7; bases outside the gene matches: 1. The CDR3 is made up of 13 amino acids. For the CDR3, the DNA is TGTGCCAGCAGTTTAGGGGACAGGGGTGGCTACACCTTC. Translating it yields CASSLGDRGGYTF.

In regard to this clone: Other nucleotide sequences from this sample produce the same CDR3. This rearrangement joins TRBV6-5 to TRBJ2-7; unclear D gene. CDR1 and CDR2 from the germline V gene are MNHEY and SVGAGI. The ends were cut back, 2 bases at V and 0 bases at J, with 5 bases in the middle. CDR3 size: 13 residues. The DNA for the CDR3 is TGTGCCAGCAGTTACCCAGGCTCCTACGAGCAGTACTTC. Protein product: CASSYPGSYEQYF.

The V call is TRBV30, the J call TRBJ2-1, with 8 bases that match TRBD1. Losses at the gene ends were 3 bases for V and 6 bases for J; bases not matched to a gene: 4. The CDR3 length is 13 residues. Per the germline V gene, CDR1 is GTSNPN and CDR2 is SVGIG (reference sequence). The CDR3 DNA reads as TGTGCCTGGAGGGTACAGGGGGTCAATGAGCAGTTCTTC. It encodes CAWRVQGVNEQFF.

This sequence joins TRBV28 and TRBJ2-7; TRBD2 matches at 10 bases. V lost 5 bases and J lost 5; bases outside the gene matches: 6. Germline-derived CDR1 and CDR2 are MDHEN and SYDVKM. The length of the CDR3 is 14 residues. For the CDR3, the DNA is TGTGCCAGCAGTCCAGCGGGGGGGGGCCACGAGCAGTACTTC. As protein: CASSPAGGGHEQYF.

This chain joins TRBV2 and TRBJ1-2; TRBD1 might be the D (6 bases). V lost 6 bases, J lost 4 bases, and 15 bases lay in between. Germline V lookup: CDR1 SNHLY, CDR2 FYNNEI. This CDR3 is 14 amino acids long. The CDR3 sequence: CASRPDRTLYGYTF. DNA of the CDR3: TGTGCCAGCAGACCCGACAGGACCCTCTATGGCTACACCTTC.

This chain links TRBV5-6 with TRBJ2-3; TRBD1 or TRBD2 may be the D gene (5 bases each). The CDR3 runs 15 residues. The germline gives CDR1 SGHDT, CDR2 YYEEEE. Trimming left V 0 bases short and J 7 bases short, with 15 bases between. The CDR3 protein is CASSLEGRSGHTQYF. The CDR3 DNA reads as TGTGCCAGCAGCTTGGAGGGCAGGTCGGGACATACGCAGTATTTT.